The clone carrying this TCR beta chain showed up just a few times. The antigen remains unidentified. These data are taken from a study of T cells after yellow fever vaccination. Study context: Those fractions that held only low numbers of cells were prepared using the SMART-Seq v4 Ultra Low Input RNA kit. Regarding the study as a whole: Most clones from primary vaccination resurfaced after the booster (96% CD4, around 90% CD8).

The CDR3 is 12 amino acids. V gave up 5 bases and J gave up 6 bases, with 10 bases separating them. Germline CDR1 is MNHEY and CDR2 is SVGAGI. They built TCR cDNA with 5'RACE template switching, a step that put in a universal primer site and UMIs. TCRdb analysed the 5' RACE reads with MiXCR anew, one entry per CDR3 protein. Of over 110,000 distinct CDR3 sequences listed, about 8% are singletons. The chain links TRBV6-5 to TRBJ1-2; D perhaps matches TRBD1 (6 bases). This receptor was obtained from a man younger than 45 who received the YFV17D yellow fever vaccine. Sequences were derived from CD4+ T cells sorted from PBMCs, sampled 5 days after the yellow fever booster vaccination. CDR3 nucleotide sequence: TGTGCCAGCAGTGGAGACAGGAATGGCTACACCTTC. This codes for CASSGDRNGYTF.